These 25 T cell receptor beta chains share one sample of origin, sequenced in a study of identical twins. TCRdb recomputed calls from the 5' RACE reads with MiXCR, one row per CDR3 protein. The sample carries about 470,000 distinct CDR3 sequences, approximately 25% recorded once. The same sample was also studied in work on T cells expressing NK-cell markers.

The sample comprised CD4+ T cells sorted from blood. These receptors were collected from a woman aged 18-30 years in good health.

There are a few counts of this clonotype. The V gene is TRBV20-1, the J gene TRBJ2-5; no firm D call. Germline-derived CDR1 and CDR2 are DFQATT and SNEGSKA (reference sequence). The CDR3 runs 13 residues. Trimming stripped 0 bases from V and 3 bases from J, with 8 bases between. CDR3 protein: CSARDPWEETQYF. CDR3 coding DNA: TGCAGTGCTAGAGATCCGTGGGAAGAGACCCAGTACTTC.

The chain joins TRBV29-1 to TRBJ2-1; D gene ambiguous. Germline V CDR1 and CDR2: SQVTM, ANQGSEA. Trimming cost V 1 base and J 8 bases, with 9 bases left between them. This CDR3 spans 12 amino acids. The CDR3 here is CSVEGSSDEQFF. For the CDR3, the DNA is TGCAGCGTTGAAGGCTCGTCGGATGAGCAGTTCTTC.

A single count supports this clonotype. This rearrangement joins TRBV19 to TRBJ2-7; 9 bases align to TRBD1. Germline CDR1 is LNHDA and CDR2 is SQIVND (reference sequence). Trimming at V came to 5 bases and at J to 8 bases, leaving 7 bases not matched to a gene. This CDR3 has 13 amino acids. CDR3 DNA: TGTGCCAGTAGTTCGGACAGGGGCCAGCAGCAGTACTTC. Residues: CASSSDRGQQQYF.

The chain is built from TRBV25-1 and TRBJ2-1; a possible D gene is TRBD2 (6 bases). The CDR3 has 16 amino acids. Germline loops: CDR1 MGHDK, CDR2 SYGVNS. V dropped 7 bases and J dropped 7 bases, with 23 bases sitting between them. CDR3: CASIRRRDRLANEQFF. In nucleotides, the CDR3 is TGTGCCAGCATTCGAAGGAGGGATAGATTGGCAAATGAGCAGTTCTTC.

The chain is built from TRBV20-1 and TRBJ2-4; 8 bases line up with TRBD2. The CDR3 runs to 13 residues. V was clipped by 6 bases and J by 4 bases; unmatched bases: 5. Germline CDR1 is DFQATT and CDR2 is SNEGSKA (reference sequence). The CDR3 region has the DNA TGCAGTGCCTACGGCGGGGGGAAAAACATTCAGTACTTC. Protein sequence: CSAYGGGKNIQYF.

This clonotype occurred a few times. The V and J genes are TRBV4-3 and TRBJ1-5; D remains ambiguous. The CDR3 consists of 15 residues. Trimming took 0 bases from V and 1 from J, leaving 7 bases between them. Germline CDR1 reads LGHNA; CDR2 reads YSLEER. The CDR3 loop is CASSQDQRSNQPQHF. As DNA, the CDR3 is TGCGCCAGCAGCCAAGATCAGAGGAGCAATCAGCCCCAGCATTTT.

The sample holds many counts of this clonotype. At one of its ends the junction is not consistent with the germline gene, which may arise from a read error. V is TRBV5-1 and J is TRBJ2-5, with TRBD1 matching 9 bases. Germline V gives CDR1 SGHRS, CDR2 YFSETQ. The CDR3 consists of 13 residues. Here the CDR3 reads CASSSTGGETQYF. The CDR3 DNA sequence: TGTGCCAGCAGTTCGACAGGGGGGGAGACCCAGTACTTC. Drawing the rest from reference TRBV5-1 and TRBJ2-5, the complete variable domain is KAGVTQTPRYLIKTRGQQVTLSCSPISGHRSVSWYQQTPGQGLQFLFEYFSETQRNKGNFPGRFSGRQFSNSRSEMNVSTLELGDSALYLCASSSTGGETQYFGPGTRLLVL.

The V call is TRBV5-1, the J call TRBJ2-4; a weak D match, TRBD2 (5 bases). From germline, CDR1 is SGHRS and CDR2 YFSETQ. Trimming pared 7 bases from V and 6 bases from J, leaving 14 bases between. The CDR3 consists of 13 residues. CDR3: CASGSESGNIQYF. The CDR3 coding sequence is TGCGCCAGCGGTTCTGAGAGCGGAAACATTCAGTACTTC.

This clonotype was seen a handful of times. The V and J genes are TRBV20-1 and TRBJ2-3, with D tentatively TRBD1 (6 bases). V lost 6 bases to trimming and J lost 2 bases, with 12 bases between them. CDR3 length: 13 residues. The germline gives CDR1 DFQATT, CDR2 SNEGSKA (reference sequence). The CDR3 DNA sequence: TGCAGTGCAAGGGGGAGCGCCACAGATACGCAGTATTTT. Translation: CSARGSATDTQYF.

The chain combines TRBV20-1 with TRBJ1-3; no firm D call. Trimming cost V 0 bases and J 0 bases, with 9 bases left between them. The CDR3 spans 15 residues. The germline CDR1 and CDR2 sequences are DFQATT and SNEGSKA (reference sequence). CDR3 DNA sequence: TGCAGTGCTAGAGATTTGCGGGGCTCTGGAAACACCATATATTTT. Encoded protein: CSARDLRGSGNTIYF.

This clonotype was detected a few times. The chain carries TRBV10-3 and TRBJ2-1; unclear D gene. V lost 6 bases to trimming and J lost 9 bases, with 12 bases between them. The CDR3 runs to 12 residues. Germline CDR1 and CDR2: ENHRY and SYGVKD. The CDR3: CAIRGLDSEQFF. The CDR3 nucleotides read TGTGCCATCAGGGGGTTAGACTCTGAGCAGTTCTTC.

The CDR3 DNA reads as TGTGCCAGCAGTTACTCGGGCAGGGGAGGTTACGAGCAGTACTTC. Amino acids: CASSYSGRGGYEQYF. The chain is built from TRBV6-5 and TRBJ2-7; D assignment may be TRBD1 or TRBD2 (6 bases each). V lost 0 bases, J lost 4 bases, and 13 bases lay in between. Germline lookup yields CDR1 MNHEY and CDR2 SVGAGI. The CDR3 contains 15 residues.

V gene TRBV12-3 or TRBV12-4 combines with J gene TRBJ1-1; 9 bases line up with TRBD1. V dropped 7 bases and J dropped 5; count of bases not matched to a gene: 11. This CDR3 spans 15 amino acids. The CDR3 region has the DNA TGTGCCAGCACCTGGGGACAGGGACGTCAGACTGAAGCTTTCTTT. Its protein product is CASTWGQGRQTEAFF.

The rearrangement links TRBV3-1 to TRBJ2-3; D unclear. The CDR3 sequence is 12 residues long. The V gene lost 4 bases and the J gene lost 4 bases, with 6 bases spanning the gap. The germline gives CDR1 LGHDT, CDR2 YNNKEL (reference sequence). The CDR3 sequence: CASSRLADTQYF. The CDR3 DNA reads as TGTGCCAGCAGCCGCCTCGCAGATACGCAGTATTTT.

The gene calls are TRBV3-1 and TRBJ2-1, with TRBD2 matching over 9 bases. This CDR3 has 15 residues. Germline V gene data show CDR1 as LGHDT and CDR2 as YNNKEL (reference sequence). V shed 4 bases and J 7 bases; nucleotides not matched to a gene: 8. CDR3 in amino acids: CASSPWRGGLNEQFF. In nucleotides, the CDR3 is TGTGCCAGCAGCCCCTGGCGGGGGGGACTGAATGAGCAGTTCTTC.

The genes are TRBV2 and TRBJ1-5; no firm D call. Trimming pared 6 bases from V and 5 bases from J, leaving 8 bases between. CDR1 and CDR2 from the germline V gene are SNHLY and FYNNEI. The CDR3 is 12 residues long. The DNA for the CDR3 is TGTGCCAGCAGCCCCGAGGATCAGCCCCAGCATTTT. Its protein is CASSPEDQPQHF.

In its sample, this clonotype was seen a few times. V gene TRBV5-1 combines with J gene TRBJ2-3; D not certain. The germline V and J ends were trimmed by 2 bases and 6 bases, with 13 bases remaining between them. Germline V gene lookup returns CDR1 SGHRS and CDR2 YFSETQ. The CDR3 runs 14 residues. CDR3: CASSFQDQTDTQYF. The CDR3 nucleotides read TGCGCCAGCAGCTTCCAAGATCAGACGGATACGCAGTATTTT.

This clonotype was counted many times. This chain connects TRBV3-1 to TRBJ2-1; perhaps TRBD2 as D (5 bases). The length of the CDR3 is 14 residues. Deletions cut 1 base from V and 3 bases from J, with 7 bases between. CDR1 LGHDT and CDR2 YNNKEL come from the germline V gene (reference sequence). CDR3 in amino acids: CASSQAGIYNEQFF. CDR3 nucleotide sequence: TGTGCCAGCAGCCAAGCCGGGATCTACAATGAGCAGTTCTTC.

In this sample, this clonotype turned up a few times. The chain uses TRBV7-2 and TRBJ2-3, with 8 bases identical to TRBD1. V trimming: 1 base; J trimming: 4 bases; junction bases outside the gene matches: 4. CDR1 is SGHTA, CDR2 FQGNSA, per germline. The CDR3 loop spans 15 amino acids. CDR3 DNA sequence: TGTGCCAGCAGCTTAGTATCAGGGGGCCCAGATACGCAGTATTTT. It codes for CASSLVSGGPDTQYF.

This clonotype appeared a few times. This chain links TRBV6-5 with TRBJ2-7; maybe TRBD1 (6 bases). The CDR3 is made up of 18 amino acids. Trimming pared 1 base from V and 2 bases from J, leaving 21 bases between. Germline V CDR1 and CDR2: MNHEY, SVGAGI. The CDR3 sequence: CASSYFFHRDTAPYEQYF. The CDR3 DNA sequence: TGTGCCAGCAGTTACTTCTTTCACCGGGACACAGCACCCTACGAGCAGTACTTC.

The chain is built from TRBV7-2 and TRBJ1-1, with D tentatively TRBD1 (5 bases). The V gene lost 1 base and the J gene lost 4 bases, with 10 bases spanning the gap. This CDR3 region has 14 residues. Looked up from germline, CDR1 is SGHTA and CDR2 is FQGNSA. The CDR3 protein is CASSLVPGSTEAFF. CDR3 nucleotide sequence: TGTGCCAGCAGCTTAGTTCCAGGGAGCACTGAAGCTTTCTTT.

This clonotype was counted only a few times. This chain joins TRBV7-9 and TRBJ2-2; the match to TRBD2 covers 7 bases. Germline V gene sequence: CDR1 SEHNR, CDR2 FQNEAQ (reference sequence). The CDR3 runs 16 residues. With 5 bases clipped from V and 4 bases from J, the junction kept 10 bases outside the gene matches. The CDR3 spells CASSHGLVWGTGELFF. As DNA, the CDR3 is TGTGCCAGCAGCCATGGACTAGTTTGGGGCACCGGGGAGCTGTTTTTT.

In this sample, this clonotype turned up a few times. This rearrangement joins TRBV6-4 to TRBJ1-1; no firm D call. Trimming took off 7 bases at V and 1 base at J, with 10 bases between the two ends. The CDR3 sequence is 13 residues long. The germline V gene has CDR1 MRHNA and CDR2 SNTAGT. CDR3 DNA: TGTGCCAGCAAAGTCGAGCCGAACACTGAAGCTTTCTTT. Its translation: CASKVEPNTEAFF.

DNA of the CDR3: TGTGCCAGCAGCCAAGGGACACCGTACGGGGACACTGAAGCTTTCTTT. This sequence encodes CASSQGTPYGDTEAFF. The rearrangement joins TRBV3-1 to TRBJ1-1; D might be TRBD1 (5 bases). Deletions cut 1 base from V and 3 bases from J, with 15 bases between. Germline V gene lookup returns CDR1 LGHDT and CDR2 YNNKEL (reference sequence). The CDR3 spans 16 residues. The complete variable domain, with remaining parts taken from reference TRBV3-1 and TRBJ1-1, reads DTAVSQTPKYLVTQMGNDKSIKCEQNLGHDTMYWYKQDSKKFLKIMFSYNNKELIINETVPNRFSPKSPDKAHLNLHINSLELGDSAVYFCASSQGTPYGDTEAFFGQGTRLTVV.

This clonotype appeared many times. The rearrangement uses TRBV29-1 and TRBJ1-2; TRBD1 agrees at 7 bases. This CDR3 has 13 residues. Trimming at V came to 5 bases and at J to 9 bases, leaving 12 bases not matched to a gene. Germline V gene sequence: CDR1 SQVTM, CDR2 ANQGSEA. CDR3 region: CSVLTGREISYTF. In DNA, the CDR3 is TGCAGCGTTCTGACAGGGCGGGAAATAAGCTACACCTTC.